The source of this T cell receptor (beta chain) is a study of shared clonotypes between healthy human individuals. Clones were read by immunoSEQ multiplex PCR, and TCRdb kept only the in-frame ones, dropping some. The sample consists of a few million clones, around 95% of them appearing once. This sequence was found in a man younger than 30 in good health. Specimen: naive CD4+ T cells sorted from blood. Subset given: CD45RA+ positively selected.

CDR3 coding DNA: TGTGCCAGCAGCTTGGGGGACAGGGCGCCCCTCCACTTT. This encodes CASSLGDRAPLHF. This chain joins TRBV5-5 and TRBJ1-6, with 9 bases that match TRBD1. The length of the CDR3 is 13 residues. Germline CDR1 reads SGHKS; CDR2 reads YYEKEE (reference sequence). V was pared by 0 bases and J by 13 bases, with 2 bases of the junction left unmatched. Full variable domain (remainder filled in from reference TRBV5-5 and TRBJ1-6): DAGVTQSPTHLIKTRGQQVTLRCSPISGHKSVSWYQQVLGQGPQFIFQYYEKEERGRGNFPDRFSARQFPNYSSELNVNALLLGDSALYLCASSLGDRAPLHFGNGTRLTVT.